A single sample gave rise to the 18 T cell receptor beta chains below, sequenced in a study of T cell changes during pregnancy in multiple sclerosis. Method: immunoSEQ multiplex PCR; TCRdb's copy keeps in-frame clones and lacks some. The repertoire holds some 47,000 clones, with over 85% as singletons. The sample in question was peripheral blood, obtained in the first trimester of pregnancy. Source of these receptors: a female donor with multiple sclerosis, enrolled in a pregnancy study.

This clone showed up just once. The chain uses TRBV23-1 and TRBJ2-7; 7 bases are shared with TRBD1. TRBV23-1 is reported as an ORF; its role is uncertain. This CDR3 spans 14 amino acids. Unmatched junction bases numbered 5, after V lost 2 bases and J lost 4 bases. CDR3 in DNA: TGCGCCAGCAGTCAACAGACAGGGTTGTACGAGCAGTACTTC. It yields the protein CASSQQTGLYEQYF.

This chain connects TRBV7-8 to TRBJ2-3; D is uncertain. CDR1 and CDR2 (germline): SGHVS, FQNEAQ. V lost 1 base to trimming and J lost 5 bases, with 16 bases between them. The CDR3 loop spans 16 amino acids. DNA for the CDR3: TGTGCCAGCAGCTTAGAAATTTCAGCGATGGGAGATACGCAGTATTTT. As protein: CASSLEISAMGDTQYF.

The CDR3 spells CASSFRGQDNQPQHF. Written as DNA, the CDR3 is TGTGCCAGCAGCTTTCGGGGACAGGACAATCAGCCCCAGCATTTT. This chain connects TRBV5-5 to TRBJ1-5, with 8 bases lining up with TRBD1. Per the germline V gene, CDR1 is SGHKS and CDR2 is YYEKEE (reference sequence). V lost 2 bases and J lost 3; bases outside the gene matches: 4. The CDR3 length is 15 residues.

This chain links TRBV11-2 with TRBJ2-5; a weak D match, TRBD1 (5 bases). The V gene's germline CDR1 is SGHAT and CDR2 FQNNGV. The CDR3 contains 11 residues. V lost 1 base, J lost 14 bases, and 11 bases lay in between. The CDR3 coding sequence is TGTGCCAGCAGCTTAGGGGGCCCCTGTTACTTC. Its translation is CASSLGGPCYF.

CDR3 sequence reads: CASSIRTRLSYNEQFF. CDR3 coding DNA: TGTGCCAGTAGTATAAGGACACGGCTCTCCTACAATGAGCAGTTCTTC. The chain has TRBV19 and TRBJ2-1, with D possibly being TRBD1 (5 bases). The CDR3 totals 16 residues. The V and J ends lost 2 bases and 0 bases respectively, with 11 bases between them. Looked up from germline, CDR1 is LNHDA and CDR2 is SQIVND (reference sequence).

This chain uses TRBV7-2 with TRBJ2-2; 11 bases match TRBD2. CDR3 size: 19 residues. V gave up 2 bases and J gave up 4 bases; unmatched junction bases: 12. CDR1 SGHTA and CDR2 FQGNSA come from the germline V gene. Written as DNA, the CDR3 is TGTGCCAGCAGCTTACTCCCCCTCCTAGCGGGGGGTATCACCGGGGAGCTGTTTTTT. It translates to CASSLLPLLAGGITGELFF. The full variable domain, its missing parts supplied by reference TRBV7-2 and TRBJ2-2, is GAGVSQSPSNKVTEKGKDVELRCDPISGHTALYWYRQSLGQGLEFLIYFQGNSAPDKSGLPSDRFSAERTGGSVSTLTIQRTQQEDSAVYLCASSLLPLLAGGITGELFFGEGSRLTVL.

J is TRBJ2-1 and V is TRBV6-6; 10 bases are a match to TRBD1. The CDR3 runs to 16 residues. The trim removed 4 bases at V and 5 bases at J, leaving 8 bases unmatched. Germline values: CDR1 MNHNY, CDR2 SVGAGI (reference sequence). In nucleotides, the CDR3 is TGTGCCAGCAGTTCCGTTCAAGGGACAGGGGACAATGAGCAGTTCTTC. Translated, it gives CASSSVQGTGDNEQFF.

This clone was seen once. The CDR3 DNA sequence: TGTGCCAGCAGCTTTGGACAGGAGAACACTGAAGCTTTCTTT. Translated: CASSFGQENTEAFF. The chain couples TRBV5-4 to TRBJ1-1, with 7 nucleotides matching TRBD1. This CDR3 is 14 amino acids long. Germline CDR1 is SGHNT and CDR2 is YYREEE (reference sequence). The V gene end was trimmed by 2 bases and the J gene end by 1 base; junction bases not matched to a gene: 2.

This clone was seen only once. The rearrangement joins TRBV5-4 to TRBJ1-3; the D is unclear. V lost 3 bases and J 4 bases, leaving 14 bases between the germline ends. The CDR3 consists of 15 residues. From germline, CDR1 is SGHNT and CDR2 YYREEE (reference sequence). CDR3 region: CASSSDSIGGNTIYF. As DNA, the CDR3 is TGTGCCAGCAGCTCCGACTCCATTGGAGGAAACACCATATATTTT.

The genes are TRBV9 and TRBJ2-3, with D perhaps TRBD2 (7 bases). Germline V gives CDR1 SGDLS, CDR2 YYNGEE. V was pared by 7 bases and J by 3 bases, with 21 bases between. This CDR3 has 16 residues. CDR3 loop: CASLTGGGHGTDTQYF. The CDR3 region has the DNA TGTGCCAGCCTAACAGGCGGGGGCCATGGGACAGATACGCAGTATTTT.

The CDR3 region is CAWSVQTGGLGKLFF. CDR3 nucleotides: TGTGCCTGGAGTGTACAGACAGGGGGTCTCGGAAAACTGTTTTTT. V is TRBV30 and J is TRBJ1-4, with 9 nucleotides matching TRBD1. CDR1 and CDR2 (germline): GTSNPN, SVGIG (reference sequence). The CDR3 has 15 amino acids. V was pared by 0 bases and J by 10 bases, with 9 bases of the junction left unmatched.

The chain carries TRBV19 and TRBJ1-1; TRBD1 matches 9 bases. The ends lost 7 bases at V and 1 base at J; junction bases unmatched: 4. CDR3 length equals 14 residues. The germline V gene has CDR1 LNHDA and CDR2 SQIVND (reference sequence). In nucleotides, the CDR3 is TGTGCCAGTATGGGACAGGGACGGAACACTGAAGCTTTCTTT. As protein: CASMGQGRNTEAFF.

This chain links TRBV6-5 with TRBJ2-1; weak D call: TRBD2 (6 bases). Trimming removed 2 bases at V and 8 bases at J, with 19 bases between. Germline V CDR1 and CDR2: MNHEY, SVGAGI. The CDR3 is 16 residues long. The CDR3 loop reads CASSYNAGPPHYEQFF. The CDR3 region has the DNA TGTGCCAGCAGTTACAACGCGGGACCGCCACACTATGAGCAGTTCTTC.

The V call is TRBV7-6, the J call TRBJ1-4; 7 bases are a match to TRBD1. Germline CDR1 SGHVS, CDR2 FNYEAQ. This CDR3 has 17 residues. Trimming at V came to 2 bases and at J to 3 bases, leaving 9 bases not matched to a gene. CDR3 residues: CASSLKGGRFSNEKLFF. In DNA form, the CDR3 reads TGTGCCAGCAGCTTAAAAGGGGGCAGGTTTTCTAATGAAAAACTGTTTTTT.

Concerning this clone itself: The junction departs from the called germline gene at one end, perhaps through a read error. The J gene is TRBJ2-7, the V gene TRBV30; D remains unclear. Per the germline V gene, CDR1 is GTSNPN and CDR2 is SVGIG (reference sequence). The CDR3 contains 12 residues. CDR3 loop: CACEKVHYEQHF. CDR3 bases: TGTGCCTGCGAGAAGGTCCACTACGAGCAGCACTTC.

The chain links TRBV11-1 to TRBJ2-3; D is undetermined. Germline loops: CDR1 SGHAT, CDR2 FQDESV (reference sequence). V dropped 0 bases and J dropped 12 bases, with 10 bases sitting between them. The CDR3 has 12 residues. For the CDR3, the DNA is TGTGCCAGCAGCTTAGCAGGAGTTGCACAGTATTTT. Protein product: CASSLAGVAQYF.

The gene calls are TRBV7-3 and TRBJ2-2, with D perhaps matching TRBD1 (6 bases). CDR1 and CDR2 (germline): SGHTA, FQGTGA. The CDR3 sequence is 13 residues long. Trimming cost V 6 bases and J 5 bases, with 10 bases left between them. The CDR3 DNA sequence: TGTGCCAGCAGGACACAGGGAACCGGGGAGCTGTTTTTT. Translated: CASRTQGTGELFF.

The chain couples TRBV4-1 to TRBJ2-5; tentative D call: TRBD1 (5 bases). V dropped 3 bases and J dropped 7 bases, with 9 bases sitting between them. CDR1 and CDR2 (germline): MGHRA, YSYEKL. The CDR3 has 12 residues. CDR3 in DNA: TGCGCCAGCAGCCACGATAGGGGGACCCAGTACTTC. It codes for CASSHDRGTQYF.